The clone carrying this T cell receptor beta chain has a count of ten or more. Its target is unknown. This sample stems from a study of Graves' ophthalmopathy and Graves' hyperthyroidism. Study-level findings and limits: Blood contained most expanded thyroid clonotypes exceeding 0.001 frequency. Ophthalmopathy versus stable hyperthyroidism: 13-signature model gave 87.88% sensitivity, 70% to 83% specificity.

The authors amplified TCR beta CDR3 regions from RNA transcripts. First-round RT-PCR with HTBI primers preceded a second-round multiplex PCR. TCRdb reanalysed the multiplex PCR reads using MiXCR and keeps one entry per CDR3 protein. This table has about 420,000 distinct CDR3 sequences, 20% to 25% appearing once. With V trimmed by 2 bases and J by 3 bases, 7 bases remained unmatched. CDR1 MNHEY and CDR2 SVGEGT come from the germline V gene. The CDR3 covers 15 residues. The term stable hyperthyroidism indicated an absence of ophthalmopathy within 18 months of follow-up. Included hyperthyroidism patients were aged 18 to 65 and newly diagnosed (under 2 months' duration).

The V and J genes are TRBV6-2 or TRBV6-3 and TRBJ2-7, with TRBD1 identical over 7 bases. Sequencing used peripheral blood. This clonotype was obtained from a woman between 18 and 30 years old with stable Graves' hyperthyroidism. The CDR3 DNA reads as TGTGCCAGCAGTTACCTAGAGACAGGGATCTACGAGCAGTACTTC. Translation gives CASSYLETGIYEQYF.